Below are 13 T cell receptor beta chains sequenced from a single sample in a study of cytomegalovirus exposure and HLA in healthy donors. The primer mix had 60 Vbeta and 13 Jbeta primers. Method: immunoSEQ multiplex PCR; TCRdb's copy keeps in-frame clones and lacks some. The sample carries approximately 140,000 clones, around 72% recorded once. The sequencing input was PBMCs. The receptors shown here come from a woman in her forties in good health and CMV-seronegative.

This clone was seen only a few times. The chain uses TRBV25-1 and TRBJ2-1; the match to TRBD2 covers 7 bases. CDR1 MGHDK and CDR2 SYGVNS come from the germline V gene. This CDR3 comprises 17 residues. V shed 4 bases and J 0 bases; nucleotides not matched to a gene: 9. DNA of the CDR3: TGTGCCAGCAGTGGGGGTTGGCGGGACTACTCCTACAATGAGCAGTTCTTC. This sequence encodes CASSGGWRDYSYNEQFF.

With regard to this clone: The same CDR3 arises from other DNA sequences in this sample as well. V and J are TRBV5-1 and TRBJ2-3; D may be TRBD1 (5 bases). Germline V gene lookup returns CDR1 SGHRS and CDR2 YFSETQ. The CDR3 loop spans 14 amino acids. V was pared by 2 bases and J by 1 base, with 8 bases between. The CDR3 protein is CASSLAQGTDTQYF. The CDR3 coding sequence is TGCGCCAGCAGCTTAGCACAGGGCACAGATACGCAGTATTTT.

This clone came up once. The chain recombines TRBV5-1 with TRBJ2-7; 9 nucleotides agree with TRBD2. Germline V gives CDR1 SGHRS, CDR2 YFSETQ. The ends lost 5 bases at V and 6 bases at J; junction bases unmatched: 6. The CDR3 length is 13 residues. The CDR3 sequence is CASRIFSGGEQYF. CDR3 coding DNA: TGCGCCAGCAGAATATTTAGCGGGGGCGAGCAGTACTTC.

The V gene is TRBV18, the J gene TRBJ2-7; 12 bases align to TRBD2. The germline V gene encodes CDR1 KGHSH and CDR2 LQKENI. J lost 6 bases, V lost 3 bases, and 9 bases had no gene match. The CDR3 extends over 16 amino acids. This CDR3 is CASSPSLAGGPREQYF. The CDR3 nucleotides are TGTGCCAGCTCACCTTCCCTAGCGGGAGGGCCCCGCGAGCAGTACTTC.

V usage is TRBV7-9 and J usage is TRBJ2-5, with 7 bases lining up with TRBD2. Trimming removed 2 bases from V and 2 bases from J; junction bases left unmatched: 5. CDR3 length equals 15 residues. The germline gives CDR1 SEHNR, CDR2 FQNEAQ (reference sequence). CDR3 loop: CASSLTGGLQETQYF. In nucleotides, the CDR3 is TGTGCCAGCAGCTTAACTGGGGGACTACAAGAGACCCAGTACTTC.

The chain employs TRBV11-2 and TRBJ2-1; D is perhaps TRBD1 (7 bases). The CDR3 contains 15 residues. Germline V gives CDR1 SGHAT, CDR2 FQNNGV. The V and J ends lost 5 bases and 1 base respectively, with 12 bases between them. CDR3 protein: CASSGGGASYNEQFF. The CDR3 DNA sequence: TGTGCCAGCAGCGGAGGGGGCGCATCCTACAATGAGCAGTTCTTC.

V and J are TRBV7-8 and TRBJ2-5, with TRBD1 matching over 10 bases. V was pared by 5 bases and J by 4 bases, with 7 bases of the junction left unmatched. There are 15 residues in the CDR3. Germline CDR1 and CDR2: SGHVS and FQNEAQ. The CDR3 sequence is CASSLDRGKSETQYF. In DNA, the CDR3 is TGTGCCAGCAGCCTGGACAGGGGGAAATCAGAGACCCAGTACTTC.

The CDR3 DNA follows: TGTGCCAGCAGGGAACTAGCGGCTAGCACAGATACGCAGTATTTT. Amino acid sequence: CASRELAASTDTQYF. This chain joins TRBV6-1 and TRBJ2-3, with 8 bases that match TRBD2. V trimming: 6 bases; J trimming: 0 bases; junction bases outside the gene matches: 5. The CDR3 is 15 amino acids. The germline CDR1 and CDR2 sequences are MNHNS and SASEGT.

This rearrangement joins TRBV2 to TRBJ2-2; unclear D gene. Trimming removed 7 bases from V and 6 bases from J, with 6 bases in between. Per germline, CDR1 SNHLY and CDR2 FYNNEI. The CDR3 contains 11 residues. The DNA of the CDR3 is TGTGCCAGCACTTCGGCCGGGGAGCTGTTTTTT. Protein product: CASTSAGELFF. The whole variable domain, filled in from reference TRBV2 and TRBJ2-2, reads EPEVTQTPSHQVTQMGQEVILRCVPISNHLYFYWYRQILGQKVEFLVSFYNNEISEKSEIFDDQFSVERPDGSNFTLKIRSTKLEDSAMYFCASTSAGELFFGEGSRLTVL.

This clone occurred once. V and J are TRBV11-3 and TRBJ2-3, with TRBD2 matching over 7 bases. Germline CDR1 and CDR2: SGHNT and YENEEA. J lost 5 bases, V lost 1 base, and 6 bases had no gene match. The CDR3 contains 15 residues. CDR3 bases: TGTGCCAGCAGCTTAGGACTAGGGAGGGAAGATACGCAGTATTTT. Protein sequence: CASSLGLGREDTQYF.

V is TRBV10-3 and J is TRBJ2-6, with a possible D match to TRBD2 (7 bases). Between the trimmed V and J ends, which lost 0 bases and 1 base, there was a span of 13 bases. The V gene's germline CDR1 is ENHRY and CDR2 SYGVKD. The CDR3 is made up of 18 amino acids. CDR3 nucleotides: TGTGCCATCAGTGAGTCCCGGGGGAGGGGGTCTGGGGCCAACGTCCTGACTTTC. Its translation is CAISESRGRGSGANVLTF.

V and J are TRBV29-1 and TRBJ2-5, with D possibly TRBD2 on 6 matching bases. This CDR3 is 12 amino acids long. Between the trimmed V and J ends, which lost 4 bases and 2 bases, there was a span of 8 bases. The germline V gene has CDR1 SQVTM and CDR2 ANQGSEA. CDR3 sequence: CSVALAQETQYF. The CDR3 DNA sequence: TGCAGCGTTGCACTAGCTCAAGAGACCCAGTACTTC.

This clone came up a few times. The chain links TRBV27 to TRBJ1-1; possibly TRBD1 for D (5 bases). The V gene lost 3 bases and the J gene lost 5 bases, with 10 bases spanning the gap. The length of the CDR3 is 13 residues. Per the germline V gene, CDR1 is MNHEY and CDR2 is SMNVEV (reference sequence). This CDR3 reads CASSFGEGTEAFF. The CDR3 nucleotides are TGTGCCAGCAGTTTTGGGGAGGGGACTGAAGCTTTCTTT.